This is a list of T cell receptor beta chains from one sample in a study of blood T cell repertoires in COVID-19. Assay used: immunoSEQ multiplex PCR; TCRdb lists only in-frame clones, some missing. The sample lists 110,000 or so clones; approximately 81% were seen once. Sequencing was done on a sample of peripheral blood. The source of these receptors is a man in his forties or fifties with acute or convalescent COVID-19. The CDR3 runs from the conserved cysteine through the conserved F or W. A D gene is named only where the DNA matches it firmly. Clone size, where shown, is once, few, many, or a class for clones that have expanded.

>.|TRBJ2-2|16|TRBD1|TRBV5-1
TGCGCCAGCTTTCCACAGGGGGCGGAAGGGACCGGGGAGCTGTTTTTT
CASFPQGAEGTGELFF
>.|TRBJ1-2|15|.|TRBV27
TGTGCCAGCAGTCGTATGAGCGAACCTAACTATGGCTACACCTTC
CASSRMSEPNYGYTF
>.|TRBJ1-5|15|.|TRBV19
TGTGCCAGTAGTATGTTAGGCGGGCATGGGCAGCCCCAGCATTTT
CASSMLGGHGQPQHF
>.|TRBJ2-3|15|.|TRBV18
TGTGCCAGCTCACCAGAGCTGTTTAGCACAGATACGCAGTATTTT
CASSPELFSTDTQYF
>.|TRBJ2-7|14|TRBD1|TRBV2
TGTGCCAGCAAGAGAGACAGGGACCCCTACGAGCAGTACTTC
CASKRDRDPYEQYF
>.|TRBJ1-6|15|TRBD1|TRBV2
TGTGCCAGCAGTCCAACAGGGGGAGGTAATTCACCCCTCCACTTT
CASSPTGGGNSPLHF
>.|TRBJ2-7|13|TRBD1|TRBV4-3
TGCGCCAGCAGCCAAGGGACAGGCCACGAGCAGTACTTC
CASSQGTGHEQYF
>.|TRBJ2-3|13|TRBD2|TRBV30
TGTGCCTGGAGTGTAGGGACTAGAGATACGCAGTATTTT
CAWSVGTRDTQYF
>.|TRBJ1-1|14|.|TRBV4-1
TGCGCCAGCAGGGAGCGGGCCCTGAACACTGAAGCTTTCTTT
CASRERALNTEAFF
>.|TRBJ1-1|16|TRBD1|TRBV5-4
TGTGCCAGCAGGCGGCCGGGACAGGGGAGGGACACTGAAGCTTTCTTT
CASRRPGQGRDTEAFF
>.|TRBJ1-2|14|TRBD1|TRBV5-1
TGCGCCAGCAGCATTTTTTCGACAGGGCTCGGCTACACCTTC
CASSIFSTGLGYTF
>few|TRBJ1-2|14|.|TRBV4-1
TGCGCCAGCAGCCAAGATGCAGGGTTGGTTGGCTACACCTTC
CASSQDAGLVGYTF
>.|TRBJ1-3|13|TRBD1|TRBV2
TGTGCCAGCGGGGACAGGGACGGAAACACCATATATTTT
CASGDRDGNTIYF
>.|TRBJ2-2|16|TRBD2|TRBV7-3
TGTGCCAGCAGCTTAGAAGCGGGGGGGCGCACCGGGGAGCTGTTTTTT
CASSLEAGGRTGELFF
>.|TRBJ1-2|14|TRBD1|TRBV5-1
TGCGCCAGCAGCCCAGGACAGGGGGGATATGGCTACACCTTC
CASSPGQGGYGYTF
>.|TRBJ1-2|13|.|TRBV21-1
TGTGCCAGCAGCACTACAGGGTTGGGTGGCTACACCTTC
CASSTTGLGGYTF
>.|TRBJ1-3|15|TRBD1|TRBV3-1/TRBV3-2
TGTGCCAGCAGCCTAGGGACAGGGGCTGGAAACACCATATATTTT
CASSLGTGAGNTIYF
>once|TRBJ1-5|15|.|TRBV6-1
TGTGCCAGCAGTGATTCCCCGGGAGTTAATCAGCCCCAGCATTTT
CASSDSPGVNQPQHF
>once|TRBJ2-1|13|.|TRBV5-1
TGCGCCAGCAGCTTGGGAGGGCTGGATGAGCAGTTCTTC
CASSLGGLDEQFF
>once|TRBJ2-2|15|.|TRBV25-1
TGTGCCAGCAGTGCCCCAGGGGCAAAAACCGGGGAGCTGTTTTTT
CASSAPGAKTGELFF
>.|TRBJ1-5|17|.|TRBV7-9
TGTGCCAGCAGCTTAGCGAAACGGGGGGGGCTGGGGCAGCCCCAGCATTTT
CASSLAKRGGLGQPQHF
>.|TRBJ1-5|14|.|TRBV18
TGTGCCAGCTCACCCGGGCCAGGGAATCAGCCCCAGCATTTT
CASSPGPGNQPQHF
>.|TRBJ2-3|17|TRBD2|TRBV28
TGTGCCAGCAGTTTATCCTGGGGGAGCGGGGGAACAGATACGCAGTATTTT
CASSLSWGSGGTDTQYF
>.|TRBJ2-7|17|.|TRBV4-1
TGCGCCAGCAGCCAATATTACCCGGGAGCCTCGGGCTACGAGCAGTACTTC
CASSQYYPGASGYEQYF